This T cell receptor (beta chain) stems from a study of cytomegalovirus exposure and HLA in healthy donors. Findings and caveats of the study: Later analysis indicated greater clonal expansion among HLA-associated TCR beta chains than among equally common other chains.

V was clipped by 5 bases and J by 4 bases; unmatched bases: 7. Germline V gives CDR1 MDHEN, CDR2 SYDVKM. CDR3 length equals 15 residues. A remark on this clone: Its antigen is still unknown.

The PCR was carried out with 60 Vbeta primers and 13 Jbeta primers. TCRdb keeps only in-frame clones here, not all; method: immunoSEQ multiplex PCR. The sample contains about 96,000 clones, 79% of which appear only once. The sequence was collected from a man aged 25-40 years in good health and CMV-seronegative. Material for sequencing was PBMCs. J is TRBJ2-4 and V is TRBV28; 8 nucleotides agree with TRBD2. The CDR3 here is CASSPGGTDKNIQYF. CDR3 DNA sequence: TGTGCCAGCAGTCCGGGGGGGACGGATAAAAACATTCAGTACTTC.